This TCR beta chain derives from a study of blood T cells in healthy people across ages. Germline CDR1 is SGHTA and CDR2 is FQGNSA. The germline V and J ends were trimmed by 5 bases and 5 bases, with 16 bases remaining between them. The CDR3 spans 14 residues. The second PCR ran 7 to 11 cycles with a sample-barcoded 5' primer and J-beta primers. TCRdb ran MiXCR on the 5' RACE reads and lists one entry per CDR3 protein. The table records 1.5 million to 2 million distinct CDR3 sequences, less than 50% of them present only once. This clonotype was counted ten times or more. The genes are TRBV7-2 and TRBJ2-7, with no clear D. The specimen was blood. This clonotype originated in a woman aged 40 to 55 in good health. CDR3 amino acids: CASSRLTNSNEQYF. The CDR3, as DNA: TGTGCCAGCAGCCGACTCACGAACAGTAACGAGCAGTACTTC.